This is a list of T cell receptor beta chains from one sample in a study of OX40 agonist ivuxolimab in advanced cancers. This table comes from immunoSEQ multiplex PCR, and its TCRdb copy is limited to in-frame clones, with some not included. The top ten clones hold roughly 5.5% of a sample with 75,000 to 100,000 clones, roughly 90% of them seen once. The material sequenced was CD4+ or CD8+ T cells sorted from blood, taken in a trial of the OX40 agonist ivuxolimab. These receptor sequences come from an adult with an advanced solid tumor such as melanoma, head and neck, liver or kidney cancer. Each CDR3 is given with its conserved first and last residue. The D gene is left open where the match is weak. Size tells how often a clone was seen (once, few, many) or the class of an expanded clone, and some rows leave it out.

size: -; D: -; J: TRBJ1-5; V: TRBV11-3; DNA: TGTGCCAGGTTAAGTGACAGTCCTTTTTATCCCCAGCATTTT; CDR3: CARLSDSPFYPQHF
size: -; D: -; J: TRBJ2-5; V: TRBV18; DNA: TGTGCCAGCTCACCCACCGGGTCTGGGGAGACCCAGTACTTC; CDR3: CASSPTGSGETQYF
size: -; D: TRBD2; J: TRBJ2-1; V: TRBV5-4; DNA: TGTGCCAGCAGCCGGGGACTAGCGGGGACTAATGAGCAGTTCTTC; CDR3: CASSRGLAGTNEQFF
size: -; D: -; J: TRBJ2-7; V: TRBV6-1; DNA: TGTGCCAGCACCCCTAGGGGGAGGGCGGACGAGCAGTACTTC; CDR3: CASTPRGRADEQYF
size: -; D: -; J: TRBJ1-1; V: TRBV18; DNA: TGTGCCAGCTCACCTGAGATACAGAACACTGAAGCTTTCTTT; CDR3: CASSPEIQNTEAFF
size: -; D: TRBD2; J: TRBJ2-1; V: TRBV18; DNA: TGTGCCAGCTCACCAGTCCTCGGGACTAGCGGGACTCACTCCTACAATGAGCAGTTCTTC; CDR3: CASSPVLGTSGTHSYNEQFF
size: -; D: -; J: TRBJ2-1; V: TRBV7-7; DNA: TGTGCTAGCAGCTTGGAGGGGCCCTACAATGAGCAGTTCTTC; CDR3: CASSLEGPYNEQFF
size: few; D: -; J: TRBJ2-3; V: TRBV10-3; DNA: TGTGCCATGGGTGGGGGGGCGACAGATACGCAGTATTTT; CDR3: CAMGGGATDTQYF
size: -; D: -; J: TRBJ2-1; V: TRBV7-9; DNA: TGTGCCAGCAGCATACTAGGAGGGGAGCAGTTCTTC; CDR3: CASSILGGEQFF
size: -; D: TRBD1; J: TRBJ1-4; V: TRBV5-4; DNA: TGTGCCAGCAGCTCCGGGACAGGGCTAGCTAATGAAAAACTGTTTTTT; CDR3: CASSSGTGLANEKLFF
size: -; D: -; J: TRBJ1-3; V: TRBV7-8; DNA: TGTGCCAGCAGCCCATGGGGGGGGATCTCTGGAAACACCATATATTTT; CDR3: CASSPWGGISGNTIYF
size: once; D: -; J: TRBJ1-2; V: TRBV5-6; DNA: TGTGCCAGCAGAAGAAGATTCGGCGGCTACACCTTC; CDR3: CASRRRFGGYTF
size: -; D: TRBD2; J: TRBJ2-1; V: TRBV6-1; DNA: TGTGCCAGCAGTGAAAATTTAGCGGGGAATTGCGTCTTC; CDR3: CASSENLAGNCVF